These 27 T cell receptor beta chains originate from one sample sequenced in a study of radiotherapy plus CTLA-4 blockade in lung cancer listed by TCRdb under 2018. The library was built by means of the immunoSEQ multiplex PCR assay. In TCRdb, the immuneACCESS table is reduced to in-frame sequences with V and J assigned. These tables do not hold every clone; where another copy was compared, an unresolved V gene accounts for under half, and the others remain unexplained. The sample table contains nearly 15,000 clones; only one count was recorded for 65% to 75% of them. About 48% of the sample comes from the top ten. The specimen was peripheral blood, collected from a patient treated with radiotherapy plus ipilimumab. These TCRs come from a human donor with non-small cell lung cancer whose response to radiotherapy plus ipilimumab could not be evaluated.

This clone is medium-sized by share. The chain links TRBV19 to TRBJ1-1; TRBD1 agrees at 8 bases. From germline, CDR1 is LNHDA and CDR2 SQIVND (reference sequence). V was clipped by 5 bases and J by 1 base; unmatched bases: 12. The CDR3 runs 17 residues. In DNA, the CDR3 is TGTGCCAGTAGTGTCAGACTCACAGGGGGGAGGAACACTGAAGCTTTCTTT. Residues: CASSVRLTGGRNTEAFF.

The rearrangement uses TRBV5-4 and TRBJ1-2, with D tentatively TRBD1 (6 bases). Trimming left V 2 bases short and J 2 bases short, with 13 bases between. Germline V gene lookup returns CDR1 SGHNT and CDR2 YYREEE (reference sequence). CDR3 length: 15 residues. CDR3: CASSFSSQGNYGYTF. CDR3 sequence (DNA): TGTGCCAGCAGCTTCTCGTCTCAGGGGAACTATGGCTACACCTTC.

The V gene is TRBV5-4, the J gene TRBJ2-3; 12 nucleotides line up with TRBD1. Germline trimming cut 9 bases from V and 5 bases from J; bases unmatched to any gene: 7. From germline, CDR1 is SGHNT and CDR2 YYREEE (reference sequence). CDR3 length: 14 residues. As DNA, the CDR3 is TGTGCCATCCAGGGGGACAGGGGGCTAGATACGCAGTATTTT. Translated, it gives CAIQGDRGLDTQYF.

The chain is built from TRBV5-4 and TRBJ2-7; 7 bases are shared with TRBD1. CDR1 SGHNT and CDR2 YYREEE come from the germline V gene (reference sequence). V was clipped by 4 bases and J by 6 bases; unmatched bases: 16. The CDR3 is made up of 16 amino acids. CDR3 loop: CASSGDVGRGIGEQYF. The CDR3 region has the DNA TGTGCCAGCAGCGGGGACGTGGGCAGGGGGATTGGCGAGCAGTACTTC.

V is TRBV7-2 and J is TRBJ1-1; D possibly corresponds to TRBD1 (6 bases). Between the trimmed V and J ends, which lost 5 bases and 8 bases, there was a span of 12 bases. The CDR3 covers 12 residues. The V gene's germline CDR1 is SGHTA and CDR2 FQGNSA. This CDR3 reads CASSPDRMEAFF. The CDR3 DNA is TGTGCCAGCAGCCCCGACAGGATGGAAGCTTTCTTT.

The CDR3 protein is CASRMRGLYEQYF. CDR3 DNA sequence: TGTGCCAGCAGAATGCGGGGGCTCTACGAGCAGTACTTC. V gene TRBV13 combines with J gene TRBJ2-5; tentatively, D is TRBD2 (7 bases). The J call is in doubt because the DNA end fits TRBJ2-7 better. The CDR3 is made up of 13 amino acids. Germline V gene lookup returns CDR1 PRHDT and CDR2 FYEKMQ (reference sequence).

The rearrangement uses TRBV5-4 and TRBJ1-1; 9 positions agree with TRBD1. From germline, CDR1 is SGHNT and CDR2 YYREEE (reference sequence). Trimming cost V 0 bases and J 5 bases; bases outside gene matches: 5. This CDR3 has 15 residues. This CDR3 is CASSLEGTGSTEAFF. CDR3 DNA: TGTGCCAGCAGCTTGGAGGGGACAGGGAGTACTGAAGCTTTCTTT.

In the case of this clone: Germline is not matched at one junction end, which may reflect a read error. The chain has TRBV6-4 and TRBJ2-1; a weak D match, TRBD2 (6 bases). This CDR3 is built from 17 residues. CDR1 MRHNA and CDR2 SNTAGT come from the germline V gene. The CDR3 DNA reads TGTGCCAGCAGTGCGTCTGTGGGGGGTCCCGGGACTGGGGTACAGCTCTTC. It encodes CASSASVGGPGTGVQLF.

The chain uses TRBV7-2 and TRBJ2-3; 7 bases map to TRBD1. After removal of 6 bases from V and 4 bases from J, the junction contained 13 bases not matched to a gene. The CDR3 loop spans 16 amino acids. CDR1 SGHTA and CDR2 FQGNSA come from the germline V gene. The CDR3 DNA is TGTGCCAGCAGTTCCGTAGGGGGCGCCGCGTCAGATACGCAGTATTTT. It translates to CASSSVGGAASDTQYF.

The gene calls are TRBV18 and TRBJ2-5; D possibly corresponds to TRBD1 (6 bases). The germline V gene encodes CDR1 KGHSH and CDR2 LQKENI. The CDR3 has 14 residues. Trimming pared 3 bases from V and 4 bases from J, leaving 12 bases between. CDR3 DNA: TGTGCCAGCTCACCTCAGGGGATCGGAGAGACCCAGTACTTC. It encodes CASSPQGIGETQYF. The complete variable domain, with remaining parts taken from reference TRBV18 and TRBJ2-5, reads NAGVMQNPRHLVRRRGQEARLRCSPMKGHSHVYWYRQLPEEGLKFMVYLQKENIIDESGMPKERFSAEFPKEGPSILRIQQVVRGDSAAYFCASSPQGIGETQYFGPGTRLLVL.

This chain's CDR3 is CAWRPRGNTGELFF. The CDR3 nucleotides read TGTGCCTGGAGGCCCAGGGGTAACACCGGGGAGCTGTTTTTT. The chain joins TRBV30 to TRBJ2-2, with TRBD1 as a possible D gene (6 bases). V was pared by 3 bases and J by 2 bases, with 10 bases between. The germline V gene has CDR1 GTSNPN and CDR2 SVGIG (reference sequence). The CDR3 runs 14 residues.

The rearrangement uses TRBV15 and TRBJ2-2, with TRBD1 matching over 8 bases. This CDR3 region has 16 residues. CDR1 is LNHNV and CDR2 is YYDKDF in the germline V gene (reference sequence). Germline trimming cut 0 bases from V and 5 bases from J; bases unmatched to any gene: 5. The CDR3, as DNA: TGTGCCACCAGCAGAGACCCAGGGGGCCGGACCGGGGAGCTGTTTTTT. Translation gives CATSRDPGGRTGELFF.

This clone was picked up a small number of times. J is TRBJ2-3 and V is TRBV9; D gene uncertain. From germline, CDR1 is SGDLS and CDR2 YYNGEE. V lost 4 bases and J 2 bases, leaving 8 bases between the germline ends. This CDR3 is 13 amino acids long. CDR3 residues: CASSITATDTQYF. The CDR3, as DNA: TGTGCCAGCAGCATTACAGCCACAGATACGCAGTATTTT.

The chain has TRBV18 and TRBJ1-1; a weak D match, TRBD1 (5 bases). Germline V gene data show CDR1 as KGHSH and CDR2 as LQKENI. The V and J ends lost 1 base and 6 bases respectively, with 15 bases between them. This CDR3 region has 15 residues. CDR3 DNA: TGTGCCAGCTCACCACAGGACACCTCGAGTGCTGAAGCTTTCTTT. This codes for CASSPQDTSSAEAFF.

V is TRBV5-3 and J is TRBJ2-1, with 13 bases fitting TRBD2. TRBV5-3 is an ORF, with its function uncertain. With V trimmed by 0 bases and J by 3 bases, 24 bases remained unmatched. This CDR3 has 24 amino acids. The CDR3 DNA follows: TGTGCCAGAAGCTTGGCGCCCGGGACAGGGGGACTAGCGGGGACCCGGTGGGGCTACAATGAGCAGTTCTTC. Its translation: CARSLAPGTGGLAGTRWGYNEQFF.

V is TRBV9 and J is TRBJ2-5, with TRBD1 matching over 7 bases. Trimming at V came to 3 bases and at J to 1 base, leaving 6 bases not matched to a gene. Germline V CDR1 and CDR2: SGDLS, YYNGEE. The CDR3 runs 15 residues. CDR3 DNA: TGTGCCAGCAGCGCCGGAAGGGGGCTCCAAGAGACCCAGTACTTC. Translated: CASSAGRGLQETQYF.

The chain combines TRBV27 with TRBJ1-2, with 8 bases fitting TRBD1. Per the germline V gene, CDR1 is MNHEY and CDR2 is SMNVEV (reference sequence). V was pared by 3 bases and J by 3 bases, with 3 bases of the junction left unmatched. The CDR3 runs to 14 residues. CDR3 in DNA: TGTGCCAGCAGTTTTGCAGGGGGCTACTATGGCTACACCTTC. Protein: CASSFAGGYYGYTF.

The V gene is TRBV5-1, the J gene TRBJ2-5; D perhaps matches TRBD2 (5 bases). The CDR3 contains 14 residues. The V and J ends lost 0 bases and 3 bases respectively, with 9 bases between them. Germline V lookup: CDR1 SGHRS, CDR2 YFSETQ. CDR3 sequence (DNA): TGCGCCAGCAGCTTGGTAAGCGGCGAAGAGACCCAGTACTTC. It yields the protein CASSLVSGEETQYF.

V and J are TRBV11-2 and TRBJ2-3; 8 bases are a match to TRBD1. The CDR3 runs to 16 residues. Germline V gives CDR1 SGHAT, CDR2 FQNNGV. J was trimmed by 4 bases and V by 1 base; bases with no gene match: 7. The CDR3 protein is CASSLVGGQGADTQYF. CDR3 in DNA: TGTGCCAGCAGCTTAGTCGGCGGACAGGGCGCAGATACGCAGTATTTT.

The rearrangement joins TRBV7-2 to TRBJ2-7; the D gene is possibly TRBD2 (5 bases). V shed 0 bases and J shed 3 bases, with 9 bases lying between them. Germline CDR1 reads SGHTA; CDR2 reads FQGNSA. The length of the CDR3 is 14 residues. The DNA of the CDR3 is TGTGCCAGCAGCTTAGCACTAGGCCTCTACGAGCAGTACGTC. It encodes CASSLALGLYEQYV.

DNA of the CDR3: TGTGCCAGCAGCTTCGACAGGAACTACGAGCAGTACTTC. Translation: CASSFDRNYEQYF. This sequence joins TRBV7-3 and TRBJ2-7; maybe TRBD1 (6 bases). Germline V gives CDR1 SGHTA, CDR2 FQGTGA. The CDR3 runs 13 residues. V lost 3 bases and J lost 3, with 9 bases in between.

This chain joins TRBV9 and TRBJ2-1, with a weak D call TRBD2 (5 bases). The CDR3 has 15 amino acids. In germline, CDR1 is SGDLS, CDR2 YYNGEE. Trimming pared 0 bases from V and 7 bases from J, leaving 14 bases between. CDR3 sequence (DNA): TGTGCCAGCAGCGTAGGAGGGATTAGCTTTAATGAGCAGTTCTTC. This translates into CASSVGGISFNEQFF.

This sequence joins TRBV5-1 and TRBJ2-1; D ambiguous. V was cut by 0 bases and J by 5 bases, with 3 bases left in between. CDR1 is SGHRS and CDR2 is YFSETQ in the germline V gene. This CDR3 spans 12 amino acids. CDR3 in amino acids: CASSLDNNEQFF. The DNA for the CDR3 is TGCGCCAGCAGCTTGGATAACAATGAGCAGTTCTTC.

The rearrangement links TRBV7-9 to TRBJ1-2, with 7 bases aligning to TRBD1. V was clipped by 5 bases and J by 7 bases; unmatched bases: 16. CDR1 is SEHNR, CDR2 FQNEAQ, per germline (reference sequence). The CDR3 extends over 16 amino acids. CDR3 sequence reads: CASSDYRGSERGGYTF. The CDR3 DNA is TGTGCCAGCAGCGACTACAGGGGTTCAGAACGTGGTGGCTACACCTTC.

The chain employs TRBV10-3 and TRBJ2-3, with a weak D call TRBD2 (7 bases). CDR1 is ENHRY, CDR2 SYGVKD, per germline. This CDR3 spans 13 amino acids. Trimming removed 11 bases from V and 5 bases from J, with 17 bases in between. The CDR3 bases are TGTGCCGGAGGAGGGGGGGGAGGAGATACGCAGTATTTT. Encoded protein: CAGGGGGGDTQYF.

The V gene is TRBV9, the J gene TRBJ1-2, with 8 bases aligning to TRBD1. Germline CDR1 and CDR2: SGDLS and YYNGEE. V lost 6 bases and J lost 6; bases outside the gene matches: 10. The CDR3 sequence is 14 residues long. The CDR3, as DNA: TGTGCCAGCACCACCGGACAGGGCTTAGATGGCTACACCTTC. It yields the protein CASTTGQGLDGYTF.

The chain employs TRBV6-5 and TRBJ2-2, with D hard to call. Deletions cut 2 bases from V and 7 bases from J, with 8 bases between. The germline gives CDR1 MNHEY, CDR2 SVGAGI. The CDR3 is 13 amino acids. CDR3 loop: CASSYPGSGELFF. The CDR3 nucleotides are TGTGCCAGCAGTTACCCCGGTAGCGGGGAGCTGTTTTTT.